Included here is one T cell receptor (beta chain) sequence, with context. Its antigen has not been determined. No base-level quality is on record; no much larger clone is a single base apart. TCR CDR3 regions were amplified from genomic DNA by multiplex PCR using the deep immunoSEQ assay. Extracted genomic DNA from each cell subset was spread evenly across all wells of several immunoSEQ 96-well plates, with each plate serving as a replicate. For sorted subsets, roughly 190 ng of genomic DNA, equivalent to tens of thousands of T cell genomes, went into each replicate PCR. The purified libraries were quantified using a Qubit 3.0 fluorometer, sized with a Bioanalyzer 2100, and then quantified again using the KAPA Library Quantification kit. Each immunoSEQ 96-well plate was sequenced on its own single-read 150-cycle Illumina NextSeq 550 flow cell. The authors' pipeline ran thus. Because the immunoSEQ output included only junctional sequences and no quality scores, the filtering could not be the same as the filtering used for full-length reads. Sequences were annotated with PyIR, a Python wrapper for IgBLAST v1.9, using IMGT germline references to assign V/J genes and CDR3. Reads were filtered out if the reads had weak V/J assignments (E-value above 1e-6), no CDR3, stop codons, out-of-frame junctions, or ambiguous translated residues. V3J clonotypes were defined as sequences sharing the same inferred V gene, J gene, and CDR3 amino acid sequence. Percentage overlap between repertoires was computed as shared unique clonotypes divided by the size of the smaller repertoire. Richness of each repertoire was evaluated using RTK rarefaction, the Chao1 estimator, and Recon v2.1 estimates of unobserved clonotypes. Generation probabilities for all TCRbeta clonotypes obtained by the gDNA method from a handful of donors were computed using OLGA. TCRdb obtained this table from immuneACCESS and retained in-frame rearrangements with V and J assigned. These tables miss some clones; where compared with another copy, unresolved V genes account for less than half of the shortfall, and the remainder is unexplained. V, J and clone size are taken as reported in that table, and D and trimming were inferred from the DNA itself. Present in this sample are about a million clones, roughly 80% of which were seen just once. The ten largest clones capture about 0.94% of the sample.

These data belong to a study of shared clonotypes between healthy human individuals (dated by TCRdb to 2018 to 2020). Turning to the overall study: A couple of women and three men aged 18 to 49 years were included in the cohort. For each donor, CD4 naive and CD4 memory were each given three plates, CD8 naive was given two plates, and CD8 memory was given one plate. The study deeply sequenced blood TCR repertoires of five healthy adults to estimate repertoire size and the extent of clonotype sharing between individuals. Libraries were prepared and TCR repertoires were sequenced by different laboratories using diverse techniques, in order to increase sequencing depth and limit assay-specific biases. Each donor's leukapheresis produced roughly between roughly 0.94 and 9.5 billion PBMCs. What the authors observed across the whole study: Even with the large sequencing depth, rarefaction of the sorted-subset datasets indicated that sequencing was incomplete. Larger estimated clonotype richness was generally found for naive subsets than for memory subsets. The small number of donors limited the genetic and exposure-history diversity represented. Sampling was limited to blood, and TCR repertoires in tissue likely differ from TCR repertoires in blood. Pairwise subsampling led to the expectation that sequencing depth would affect the degree of clonotype sharing among donors. Compared with non-shared clonotypes, the clonotypes found in all four sorted-subset donors had higher generation probabilities. When four donors were compared, the shared fraction of clonotypes was about 5.5% for naive CD4, 3.5% to 4% for naive CD8, 2% to 2.5% for memory CD4, and 0.4% for memory CD8.

The donors were healthy, HIV-negative adults who had no recently reported acute infections or vaccinations. Every donor was a Caucasian adult residing in Nashville, Tennessee, USA. Magnetic negative selection was used to enrich CD4+ T cells, after which naive cells were positively selected on CD45RA and the negative fraction became the memory subset. After blood collection by leukapheresis, PBMCs were isolated using Ficoll-Histopaque density gradient centrifugation and then cryopreserved in the vapor phase of liquid nitrogen. Analytical flow cytometry was used to check the purity and quantity of each magnetically sorted T cell population. Genomic DNA was isolated from every sorted fraction and measured by UV absorbance on a Nanodrop 2000c. Spanning cysteine to phenylalanine, the CDR3 consists of 15 amino acids. The retained sequence is limited to the CDR3, 45 bases, with the frame set at the first base.

Material for sequencing was memory CD4+ T cells from PBMCs. The cell subset or site label on this specimen signifies: CD45RA-negative fraction. This sequence originates from a man younger than 30 in good health. Some clones in this sample may be carry-over from other donors' samples. The rearranged segments are TRBV1 and TRBJ2-3. TRBV1 is noted as a pseudogene. At the DNA level, the sequence is TGCACCAGCAGCCAAGAGCCCGGGGCCCCAGATACGCAGTATTTT. This is translated as CTSSQEPGAPDTQYF.